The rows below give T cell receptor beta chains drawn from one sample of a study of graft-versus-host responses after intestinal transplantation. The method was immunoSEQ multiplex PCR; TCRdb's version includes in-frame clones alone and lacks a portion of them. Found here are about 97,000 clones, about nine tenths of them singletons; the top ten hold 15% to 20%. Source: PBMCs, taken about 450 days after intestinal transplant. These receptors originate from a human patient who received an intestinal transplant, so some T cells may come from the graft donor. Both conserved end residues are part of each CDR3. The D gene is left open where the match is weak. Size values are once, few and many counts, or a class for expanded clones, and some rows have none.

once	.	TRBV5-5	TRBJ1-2	TGTGCCAGCAGCTGGGGCCGTTACTTGCACTATGGCTACACCTTC	CASSWGRYLHYGYTF
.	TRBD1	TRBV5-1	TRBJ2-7	TGCGCCAGCAGCTTGGTAGGGAGGGGACAGGGGACCTCCTACGAGCAGTACTTC	CASSLVGRGQGTSYEQYF
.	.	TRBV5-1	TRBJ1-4	TGCGCCAGCAGCTTGGCGAATCATGAAAAACTGTTTTTT	CASSLANHEKLFF
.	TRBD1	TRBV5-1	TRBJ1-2	TGCGCCAGCAGCACCGAGACAGGGTTGGGCTACACCTTC	CASSTETGLGYTF
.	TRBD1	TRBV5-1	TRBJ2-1	TGCGCCAGCAGCCACATACAGGGGATTGAGCAGTTCTTC	CASSHIQGIEQFF
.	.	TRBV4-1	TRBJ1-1	TGCGCCAGCAGCCAAGACCCAGACAACACTGAAGCTTTCTTT	CASSQDPDNTEAFF
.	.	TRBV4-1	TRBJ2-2	TGCGCCAGCAGCCAAGCGGGGCGGGGCACCGGGGAGCTGTTTTTT	CASSQAGRGTGELFF
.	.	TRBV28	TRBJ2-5	TGTGCCAGCAGTTTATCGACGCCGAAAGAGACCCAGTACTTC	CASSLSTPKETQYF
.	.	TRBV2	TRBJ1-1	TGTGCCACCGACGTCGGAACCACTGAAGCTTTCTTT	CATDVGTTEAFF
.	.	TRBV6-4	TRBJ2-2	TGTGCCAGCAGTAGCGGGAACACCGGGGAGCTGTTTTTT	CASSSGNTGELFF
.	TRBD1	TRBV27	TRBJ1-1	TGTGCCAGCAGGACCGGGGACAGCCGAAACACTGAAGCTTTCTTT	CASRTGDSRNTEAFF
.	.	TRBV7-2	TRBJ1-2	TGTGCCAGCAGCTTAGACCCGGGGATGAACTATGGCTACACCTTC	CASSLDPGMNYGYTF
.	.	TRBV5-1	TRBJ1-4	TGCGCCAGCAGCTTGGGGGCAGATGAAAAACTGTTTTTT	CASSLGADEKLFF
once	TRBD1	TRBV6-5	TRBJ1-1	TGTGCCAGCAGTAGACCGCCGGGACAGGGGCAAGCTTTCTTT	CASSRPPGQGQAFF
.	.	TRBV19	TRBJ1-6	TGTGCCAGTAGCGTCGAGGGCCTCTATAATTCACCCCTCCACTTT	CASSVEGLYNSPLHF
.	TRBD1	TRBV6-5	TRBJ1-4	TGTGCCAGCAGTTACTTGACAGGGTCGAATGAAAAACTGTTTTTT	CASSYLTGSNEKLFF
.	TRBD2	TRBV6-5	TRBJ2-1	TGTGCCAGCAGTCTAGCGGGACACGACTACAATGAGCAGTTCTTC	CASSLAGHDYNEQFF
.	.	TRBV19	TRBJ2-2	TGTGCCAGTAGTTCGTGGCAGGGGTCCGGGGAGCTGTTTTTT	CASSSWQGSGELFF
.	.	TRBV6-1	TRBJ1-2	TGTGCCAGCACCGCTGGGGGGCTAAGAATCTACACCTTC	CASTAGGLRIYTF
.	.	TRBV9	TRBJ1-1	TGTGCCAGCAGCCCAGGAGAGAACACTGAAGCTTTCTTT	CASSPGENTEAFF
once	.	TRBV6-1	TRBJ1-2	TGTGCCAGCAGTTTATCGGCGGGGAGCTATGGCTACACCTTC	CASSLSAGSYGYTF
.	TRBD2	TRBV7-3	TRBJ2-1	TGTGCCAGCAGCTTCGGGACTAGCGGGGGCAATGAGCAGTTCTTC	CASSFGTSGGNEQFF
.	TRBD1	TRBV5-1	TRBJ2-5	TGCGCCAGCAGCCGGGGGACAGGGGGCGGGCAAGAGACCCAGTACTTC	CASSRGTGGGQETQYF
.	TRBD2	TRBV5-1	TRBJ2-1	TGCGCCAGCAGCCTGGGACTAGGGGACAATGAGCAGTTCTTC	CASSLGLGDNEQFF
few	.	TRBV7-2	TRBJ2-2	TGTGCCAGCAGCTTAGTGGAACGGACCCCGATCACCGGGGAGCTGTTTTTT	CASSLVERTPITGELFF
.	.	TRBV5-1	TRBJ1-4	TGCGCCAGCAGCTTGTACAGGGCGAATGAAAAACTGTTTTTT	CASSLYRANEKLFF
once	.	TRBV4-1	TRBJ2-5	TGCGCCAGCAGCCAAGACCGACTAGTCCGGGAGACCCAGTACTTC	CASSQDRLVRETQYF
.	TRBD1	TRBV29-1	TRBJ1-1	TGCAGCGTCAGGACAGGGGGAAACACTGAAGCTTTCTTT	CSVRTGGNTEAFF
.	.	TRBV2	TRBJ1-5	TGTGCCAGCACGGGAGTTTCGGTACTTTCGAGCAATCAGCCCCAGCATTTT	CASTGVSVLSSNQPQHF
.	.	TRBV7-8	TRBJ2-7	TGTGCCAGCAGCTTAGATTCCCCCTACGAGCAGTACTTC	CASSLDSPYEQYF
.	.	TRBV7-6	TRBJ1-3	TGTGCCAGCAGCTTAGAACCAGGTCCTTCTGGAAACACCATATATTTT	CASSLEPGPSGNTIYF
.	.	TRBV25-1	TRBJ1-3	TGTGCCAGCAGTGAATGGGGGGACTTTGGAAACACCATATATTTT	CASSEWGDFGNTIYF
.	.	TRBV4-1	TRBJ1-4	TGCGCCAGCAGCCAAGGGGCAGGGACAGAAAAACTGTTTTTT	CASSQGAGTEKLFF
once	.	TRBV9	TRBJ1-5	TGTGCCAGCAGCGCCGGCGGGACACACAATCAGCCCCAGCATTTT	CASSAGGTHNQPQHF
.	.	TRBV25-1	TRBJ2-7	TGTGCCAGCAGAGGAGGTATCCCAGGGTCCCCCGCCTACGAGCAGTACTTC	CASRGGIPGSPAYEQYF
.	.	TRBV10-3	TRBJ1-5	TGTGCCACCTCCCGAGGCGAAAGCAATCAGCCCCAGCATTTT	CATSRGESNQPQHF
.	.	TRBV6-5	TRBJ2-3	TGTGCCAGCAGTTACGGGGGTCTCCGAGATACGCAGTATTTT	CASSYGGLRDTQYF
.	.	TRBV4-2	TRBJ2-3	TGTGCCAGCAGCCAACTCTTTCTAGCGTCAGATACGCAGTATTTT	CASSQLFLASDTQYF
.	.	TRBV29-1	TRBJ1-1	TGCAGCGTTGTCAAGGAGGCTGAAGCTTTCTTT	CSVVKEAEAFF
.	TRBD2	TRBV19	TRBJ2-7	TGTGCCACCAGTCTGGGGCTAGCGGTCTACGAGCAGTACTTC	CATSLGLAVYEQYF
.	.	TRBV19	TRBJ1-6	TGTGCCAGTAGTAAAAACCCGGATTCACCCCTCCACTTT	CASSKNPDSPLHF
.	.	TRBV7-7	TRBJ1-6	TGTGCTAGCAGCTTTTCGGATAATTCACCCCTCCACTTT	CASSFSDNSPLHF
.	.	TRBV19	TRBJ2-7	TGTGCCAGCGGACACTTGGGCACCTACGAGCAGTACTTC	CASGHLGTYEQYF
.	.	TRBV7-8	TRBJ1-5	TGTGCCAGCAGCTTATACCATCAGCCCCAGCATTTT	CASSLYHQPQHF
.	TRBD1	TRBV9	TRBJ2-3	TGTGCCAGCAGCGCCAGACAGGGGTTCACAGATACGCAGTATTTT	CASSARQGFTDTQYF
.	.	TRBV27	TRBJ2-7	TGTGCCAGCAGTTTTTCTGGACAGTCCTACGAGCAGTACTTC	CASSFSGQSYEQYF
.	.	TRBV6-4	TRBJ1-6	TGTGCCAGCAGTGACAGGGATAATTCACCCCTCCACTTT	CASSDRDNSPLHF
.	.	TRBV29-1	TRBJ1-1	TGCAGCGCCGACAGCATGAACACTGAAGCTTTCTTT	CSADSMNTEAFF
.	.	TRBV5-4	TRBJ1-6	TGTGCCAGCAGCTTGGGGCGGGCTTCTGATTCACCCCTCCACTTT	CASSLGRASDSPLHF
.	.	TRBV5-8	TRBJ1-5	TGTGCCAGCAGCTTGTACGGCGCAGGCTATCAGCCCCAGCATTTT	CASSLYGAGYQPQHF
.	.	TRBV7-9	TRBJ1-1	TGTGCCAGCAGCCTACAGGGATCGAACACTGAAGCTTTCTTT	CASSLQGSNTEAFF
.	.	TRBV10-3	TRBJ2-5	TGTGCCATCAGTGCCCTGGGGGAGACCCAGTACTTC	CAISALGETQYF
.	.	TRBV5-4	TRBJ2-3	TGTGCCAGCAGCTTGGGGCGGACCCAGATCAGAGATACGCAGTATTTT	CASSLGRTQIRDTQYF
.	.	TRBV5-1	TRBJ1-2	TGCGCCAGCAGCTCGGTGGCGCCTAACTATGGCTACACCTTC	CASSSVAPNYGYTF
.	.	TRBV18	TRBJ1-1	TGTGCCAGCTCACCACGTTCCGGAGGGGTGGACACTGAAGCTTTCTTT	CASSPRSGGVDTEAFF
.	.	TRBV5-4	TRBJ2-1	TGTGCCAGCAGCACCGGTGGGGTGAGCAATGAGCAGTTCTTC	CASSTGGVSNEQFF
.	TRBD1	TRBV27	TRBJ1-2	TGTGCCAGCAGTCACCCGGGACAGGGGGCAGGGGGCTACACCTTC	CASSHPGQGAGGYTF